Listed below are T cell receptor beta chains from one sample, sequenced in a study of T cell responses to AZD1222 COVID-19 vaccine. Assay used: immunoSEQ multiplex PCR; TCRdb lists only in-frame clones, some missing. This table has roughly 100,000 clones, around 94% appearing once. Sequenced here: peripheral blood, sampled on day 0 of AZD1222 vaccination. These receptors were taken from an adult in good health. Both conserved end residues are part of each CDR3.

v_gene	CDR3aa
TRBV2	CASSLAGGSGDTQYF
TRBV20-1	CSATSRGEQYF
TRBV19	CASRHQGTDTQYF
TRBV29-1	CSVTGLNTGELFF
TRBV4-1	CASSLQGLAGGTDEQFF
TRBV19	CASSPNPGASYEGYTF
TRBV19	CASTRAEYNEQFF
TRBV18	CASSPIGYTEAFF
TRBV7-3	CASSRDGQRADTQYF
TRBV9	CASSGLAGAYNEQFF
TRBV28	CASSLGQPQHF
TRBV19	CASRRLAGGLGDEQFF
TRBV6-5	CASSYRGSGFDQPQHF
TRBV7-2	CASSLGPAYEQFF
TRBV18	CASSRDSSSTYNEQFF
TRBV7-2	CASSLRLAGPYEQYF
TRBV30	CAWSVRGSLNTGELFF
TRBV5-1	CASSLEVAGGPGGELFF
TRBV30	CAWSLGTQRDTQYF
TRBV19	CASSRGVPVSFNSPLHF
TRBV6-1	CASSEGGWWQNYNQPQHF
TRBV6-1	CASSDPGAYEQYF
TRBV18	CASSQSGVSTDTQYF
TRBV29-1	CSVESGNTEAFF
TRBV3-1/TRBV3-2	CASSSRQGYTNTEAFF
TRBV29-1	CSLQTSNQPQHF
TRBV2	CASTGGLSYEQYF
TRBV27	CASSPHTDRGYGYTF
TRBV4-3	CASSHPGQNSGGAFF
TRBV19	CASSIVGKQPQHF
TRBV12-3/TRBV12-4	CASRRDYGYTF
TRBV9	CASSAPPGGPVEQFF
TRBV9	CASSVWGPSTDTQYF
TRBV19	CASSNGQGAYEQYF
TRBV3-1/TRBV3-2	CASSQELPVYSDGYTF
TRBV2	CASILDRGVKFF
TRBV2	CASSEVYEQYF
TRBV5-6	CASSFDVGTANTEAFF
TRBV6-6	CASVQGRRGGYGYTF
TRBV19	CASSIGNRGEAFF
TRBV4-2	CASSQEASNQPQHF
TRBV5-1	CASSPTGTSNPYNEQFF
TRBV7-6	CASSLEGGFPGNTIYF
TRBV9	CASSGSGYTF
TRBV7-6	CASSLEGLAGSEQYF
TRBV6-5	CASRTETYEQYF
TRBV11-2	CASSERPGEGVVETQYF
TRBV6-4	CASSATGQGVDEQYF
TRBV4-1	CASALWQGKDTEAFF
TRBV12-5	CASGQGNTEAFF
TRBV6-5	CASSRTPTYNEQFF
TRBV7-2	CASSFLRTSGGAYEQYF